Here is one TCR beta chain with its context. This record belongs to a study of blood T cell repertoires in COVID-19. The germline gives CDR1 LNHDA, CDR2 SQIVND (reference sequence). The CDR3 extends over 15 amino acids. V was cut by 1 base and J by 0 bases, with 7 bases left in between. Sequenced by immunoSEQ multiplex PCR; TCRdb stores in-frame clones only, minus some. The sample shows hundreds of thousands of clones, roughly 80% of them seen only once. The sequence derives from a man between 35 and 55 years old who had been exposed to COVID-19. The chain joins TRBV19 to TRBJ1-5; a weak D match, TRBD1 (5 bases). The material sequenced was PBMCs or T cells enriched from blood (not recorded which). The CDR3 DNA reads as TGTGCCAGTAGTATAGGCAGGGTTAGCAATCAGCCCCAGCATTTT. Protein: CASSIGRVSNQPQHF.